A selection of T cell receptor beta chains follows, all from one sample in a study of blood T cell repertoires in COVID-19. Data came from immunoSEQ multiplex PCR; TCRdb stores just in-frame clones and leaves some out. The table lists 390,000 or so clones, about 86% of them singletons. The specimen sequenced was PBMCs or T cells enriched from blood (not recorded which). The receptor source for this set is a woman in her forties or fifties who had recovered from COVID-19. The conserved cysteine and the conserved F or W are not part of the CDR3 here.

j_call: TRBJ1-2; v_call: TRBV7-2; cdr3_aa: ASSSGQGLILGYT
j_call: TRBJ1-1; v_call: TRBV5-6; cdr3_aa: ASSSLRGRSDTEAF
j_call: TRBJ1-1; v_call: TRBV27; cdr3_aa: ATIRGNTEAF
j_call: TRBJ1-5; v_call: TRBV24-1; cdr3_aa: ATSDLADQPQH
j_call: TRBJ1-5; v_call: TRBV23-1; cdr3_aa: ASRPEEGSNQPQH
j_call: TRBJ1-1; v_call: TRBV10-3; cdr3_aa: AISDPGSKRNTEAF
j_call: TRBJ2-4; v_call: TRBV11-2; cdr3_aa: ASSLRESNQNIQY
j_call: TRBJ1-2; v_call: TRBV5-1; cdr3_aa: ASSLTGGNYGYT
j_call: TRBJ1-1; v_call: TRBV19; cdr3_aa: ASPTSNTEAF
j_call: TRBJ1-1; v_call: TRBV19; cdr3_aa: ASRPAPGTEAF
j_call: TRBJ2-3; v_call: TRBV2; cdr3_aa: ASKEDVGDTQY
j_call: TRBJ2-3; v_call: TRBV6-4; cdr3_aa: ASSDLKRGGTDTQY
j_call: TRBJ2-7; v_call: TRBV7-6; cdr3_aa: ASSLLREDEQY
j_call: TRBJ2-5; v_call: TRBV4-2; cdr3_aa: ASSQDGREETQY
j_call: TRBJ1-4; v_call: TRBV6-5; cdr3_aa: ASGRQTINEKLF
j_call: TRBJ1-4; v_call: TRBV30; cdr3_aa: AWSVPRATNEKLF
j_call: TRBJ1-2; v_call: TRBV19; cdr3_aa: ASSIDTGPYGYT
j_call: TRBJ1-4; v_call: TRBV11-2; cdr3_aa: ASSDKAGTWPNEKLF
j_call: TRBJ1-6; v_call: TRBV12-3/TRBV12-4; cdr3_aa: ASRGTANSPLH
j_call: TRBJ1-1; v_call: TRBV30; cdr3_aa: AWSVEGNTEAF
j_call: TRBJ2-3; v_call: TRBV28; cdr3_aa: ASRMEDRTDTQY
j_call: TRBJ2-3; v_call: TRBV7-2; cdr3_aa: ASSLARLAGGGGTDTQY
j_call: TRBJ1-4; v_call: TRBV3-1/TRBV3-2; cdr3_aa: ASSQERAVF
j_call: TRBJ2-2; v_call: TRBV7-9; cdr3_aa: ASSPDRGKNTGELF
j_call: TRBJ2-7; v_call: TRBV11-2; cdr3_aa: ASSGGQRNEQY